The present TCR beta chain was sequenced within a study of T-cell memory formation after mild COVID-19. In the study overall: Each donor largely had its own TCR clusters. Notes on the study in general: Mainly in CM and EM were contracting CD4+ clones; CD8+ were in EMRA.

As for this clonotype: Its antigen is still unknown.

The CDR3 has 15 residues. V lost 0 bases, J lost 6 bases, and 15 bases lay in between. Germline V lookup: CDR1 SGHRS, CDR2 YFSETQ. 5'RACE primed at constant segments yielded TCR alpha and TCR beta cDNA libraries bearing sample barcodes and UMIs. TCRdb reprocessed the 5' RACE reads via MiXCR and lists one record per CDR3 protein. Here the sample spans about 270,000 distinct CDR3 sequences, 15% to 20% being singletons. The gene calls are TRBV5-1 and TRBJ1-2; D is perhaps TRBD1 (5 bases). Sequencing input: PBMCs or a T cell subset sorted from them (not recorded which). This receptor was taken from a man between 18 and 35 years old who had mild COVID-19 (a few samples of this study predate the infection). Cell type and time point are not known. CDR3 in amino acids: CASSLDPGRIHGYTF. In DNA, the CDR3 is TGCGCCAGCAGCTTGGATCCAGGGCGGATTCATGGCTACACCTTC.